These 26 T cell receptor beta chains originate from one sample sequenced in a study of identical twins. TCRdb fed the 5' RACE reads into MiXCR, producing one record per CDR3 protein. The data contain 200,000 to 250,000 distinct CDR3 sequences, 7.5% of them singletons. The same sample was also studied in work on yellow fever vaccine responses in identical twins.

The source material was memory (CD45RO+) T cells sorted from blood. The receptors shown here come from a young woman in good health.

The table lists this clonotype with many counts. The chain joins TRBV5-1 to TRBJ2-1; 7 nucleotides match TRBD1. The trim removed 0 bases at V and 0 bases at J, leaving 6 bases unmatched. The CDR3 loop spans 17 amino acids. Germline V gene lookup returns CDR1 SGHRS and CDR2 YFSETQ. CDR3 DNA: TGCGCCAGCAGCTTGGCCCTGACAGGGAGCTCCTACAATGAGCAGTTCTTC. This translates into CASSLALTGSSYNEQFF.

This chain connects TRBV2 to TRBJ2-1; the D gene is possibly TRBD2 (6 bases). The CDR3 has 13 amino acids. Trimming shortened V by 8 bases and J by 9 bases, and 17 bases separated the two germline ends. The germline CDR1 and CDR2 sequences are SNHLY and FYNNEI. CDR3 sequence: CASGRDRGGEQFF. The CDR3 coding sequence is TGTGCCAGCGGGCGGGACCGAGGTGGTGAGCAGTTCTTC.

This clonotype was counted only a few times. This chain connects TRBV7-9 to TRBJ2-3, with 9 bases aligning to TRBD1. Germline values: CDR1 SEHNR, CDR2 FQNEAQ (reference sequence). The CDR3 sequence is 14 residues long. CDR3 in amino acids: CAFNRGPSTDTQYF. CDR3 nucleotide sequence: TGTGCTTTTAACAGGGGGCCTAGCACAGATACGCAGTATTTT.

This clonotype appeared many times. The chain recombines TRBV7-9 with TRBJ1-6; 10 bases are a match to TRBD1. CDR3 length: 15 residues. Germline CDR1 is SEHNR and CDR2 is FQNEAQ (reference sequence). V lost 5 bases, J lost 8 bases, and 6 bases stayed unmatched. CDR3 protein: CASSPWGQGYSPLHF. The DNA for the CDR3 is TGTGCCAGCAGCCCCTGGGGACAGGGGTATTCACCCCTCCACTTT. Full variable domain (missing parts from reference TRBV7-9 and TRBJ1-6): DTGVSQNPRHKITKRGQNVTFRCDPISEHNRLYWYRQTLGQGPEFLTYFQNEAQLEKSRLLSDRFSAERPKGSFSTLEIQRTEQGDSAMYLCASSPWGQGYSPLHFGNGTRLTVT.

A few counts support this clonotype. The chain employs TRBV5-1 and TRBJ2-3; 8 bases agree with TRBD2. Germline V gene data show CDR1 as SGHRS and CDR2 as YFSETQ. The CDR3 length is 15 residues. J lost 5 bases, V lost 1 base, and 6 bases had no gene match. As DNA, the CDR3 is TGCGCCAGCAGCTTGTCGGGAGGGCCCGGAGATACGCAGTATTTT. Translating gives CASSLSGGPGDTQYF.

This chain's CDR3 is CASSILEPGGEKLFF. The CDR3 region has the DNA TGTGCCAGCAGTATTCTTGAGCCCGGGGGCGAAAAACTGTTTTTT. The chain links TRBV12-3 or TRBV12-4 to TRBJ1-4; perhaps TRBD1 as D (6 bases). Deletions cut 5 bases from V and 8 bases from J, with 18 bases between. The CDR3 has 15 residues.

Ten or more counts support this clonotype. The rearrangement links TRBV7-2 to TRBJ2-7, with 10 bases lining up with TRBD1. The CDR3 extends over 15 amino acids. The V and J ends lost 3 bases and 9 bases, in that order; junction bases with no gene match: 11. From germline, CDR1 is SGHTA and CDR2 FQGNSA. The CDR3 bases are TGTGCCAGCAGCTTGACCGGGACAGGGGCTCTAAGGCAGTACTTC. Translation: CASSLTGTGALRQYF.

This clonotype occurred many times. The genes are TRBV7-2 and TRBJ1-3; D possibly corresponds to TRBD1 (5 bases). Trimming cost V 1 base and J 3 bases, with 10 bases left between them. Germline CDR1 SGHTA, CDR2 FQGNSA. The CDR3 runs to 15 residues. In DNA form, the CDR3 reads TGTGCCAGCAGCTTAGTGACAGACGGTGGAAACACCATATATTTT. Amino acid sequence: CASSLVTDGGNTIYF.

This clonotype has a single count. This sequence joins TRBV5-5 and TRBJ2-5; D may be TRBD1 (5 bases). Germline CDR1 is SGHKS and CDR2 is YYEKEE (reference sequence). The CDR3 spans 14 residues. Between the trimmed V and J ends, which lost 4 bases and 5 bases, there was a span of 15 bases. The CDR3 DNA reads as TGTGCCAGCAGCAGGAGCTGGCAGGGCGAGACCCAGTACTTC. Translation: CASSRSWQGETQYF.

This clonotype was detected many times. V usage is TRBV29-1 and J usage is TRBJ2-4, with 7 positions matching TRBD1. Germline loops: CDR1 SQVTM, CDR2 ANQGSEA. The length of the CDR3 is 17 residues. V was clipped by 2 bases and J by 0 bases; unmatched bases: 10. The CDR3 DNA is TGCAGCGTTGAAAACTACGGGACAGACTTAGCCAAAAACATTCAGTACTTC. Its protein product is CSVENYGTDLAKNIQYF.

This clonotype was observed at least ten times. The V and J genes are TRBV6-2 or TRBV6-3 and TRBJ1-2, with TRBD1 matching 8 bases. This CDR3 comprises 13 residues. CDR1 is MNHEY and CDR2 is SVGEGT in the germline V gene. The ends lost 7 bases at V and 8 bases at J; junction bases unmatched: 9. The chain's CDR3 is CASTNGQGRGYTF. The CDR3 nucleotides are TGTGCCAGCACTAACGGACAGGGACGCGGCTACACCTTC.

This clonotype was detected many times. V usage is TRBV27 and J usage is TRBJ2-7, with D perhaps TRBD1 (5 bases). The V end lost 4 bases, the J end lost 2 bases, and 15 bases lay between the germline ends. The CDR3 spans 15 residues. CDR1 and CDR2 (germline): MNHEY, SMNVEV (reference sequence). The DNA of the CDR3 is TGTGCCAGCAGTTGGGGCCTCCAAGCAGCCTACGAGCAGTACTTC. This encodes CASSWGLQAAYEQYF.

DNA of the CDR3: TGCAGTGCTAGAGTGACAAGGTTAACAGGAGCCGAAGCTTTCTTT. It encodes CSARVTRLTGAEAFF. The chain couples TRBV20-1 to TRBJ1-1, with a weak D call TRBD1 (5 bases). Trimming cost V 1 base and J 8 bases, with 20 bases left between them. Germline CDR1 is DFQATT and CDR2 is SNEGSKA (reference sequence). CDR3 size: 15 residues.

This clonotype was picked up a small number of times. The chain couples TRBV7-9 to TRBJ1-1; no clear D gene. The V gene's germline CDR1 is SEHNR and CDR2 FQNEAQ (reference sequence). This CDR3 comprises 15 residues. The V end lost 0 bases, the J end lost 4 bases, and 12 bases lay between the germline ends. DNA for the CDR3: TGTGCCAGCAGCTTAGCGGTGGGCTCGACCACTGAAGCTTTCTTT. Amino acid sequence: CASSLAVGSTTEAFF. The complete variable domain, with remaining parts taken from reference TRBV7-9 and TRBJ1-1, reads DTGVSQNPRHKITKRGQNVTFRCDPISEHNRLYWYRQTLGQGPEFLTYFQNEAQLEKSRLLSDRFSAERPKGSFSTLEIQRTEQGDSAMYLCASSLAVGSTTEAFFGQGTRLTVV.

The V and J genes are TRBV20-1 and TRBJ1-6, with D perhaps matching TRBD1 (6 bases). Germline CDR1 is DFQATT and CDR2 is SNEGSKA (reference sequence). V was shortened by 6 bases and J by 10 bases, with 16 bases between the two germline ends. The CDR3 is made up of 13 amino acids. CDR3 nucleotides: TGCAGTGCGACCAGTCAGGGGCCGTCACCCCTCCACTTT. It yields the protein CSATSQGPSPLHF.

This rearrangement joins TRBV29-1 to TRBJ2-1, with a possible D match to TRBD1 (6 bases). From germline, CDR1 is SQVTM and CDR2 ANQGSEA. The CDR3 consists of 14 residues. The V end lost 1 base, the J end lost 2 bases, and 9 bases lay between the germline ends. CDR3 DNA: TGCAGCGTTGAAGCCAGGGGAGCCTACAATGAGCAGTTCTTC. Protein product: CSVEARGAYNEQFF.

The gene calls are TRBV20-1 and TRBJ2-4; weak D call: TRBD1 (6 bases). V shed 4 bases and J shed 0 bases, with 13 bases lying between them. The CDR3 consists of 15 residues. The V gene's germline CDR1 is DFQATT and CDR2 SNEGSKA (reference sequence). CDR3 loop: CSATNHRVAKNIQYF. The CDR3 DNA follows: TGCAGTGCTACAAACCACAGGGTAGCCAAAAACATTCAGTACTTC.

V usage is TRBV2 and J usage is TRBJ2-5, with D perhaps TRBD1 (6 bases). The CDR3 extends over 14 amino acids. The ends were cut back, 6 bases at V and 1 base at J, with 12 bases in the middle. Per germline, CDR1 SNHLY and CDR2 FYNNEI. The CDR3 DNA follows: TGTGCCAGCAGAATCGGACAGCGCCAAGAGACCCAGTACTTC. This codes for CASRIGQRQETQYF.

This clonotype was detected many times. CDR3 in amino acids: CSARRVATYGYTF. In nucleotides, the CDR3 is TGCAGTGCCCGAAGGGTCGCCACCTATGGCTACACCTTC. This chain connects TRBV20-1 to TRBJ1-2; D not certain. The length of the CDR3 is 13 residues. Between the trimmed V and J ends, which lost 6 bases and 4 bases, there was a span of 15 bases. Germline V gene lookup returns CDR1 DFQATT and CDR2 SNEGSKA (reference sequence).

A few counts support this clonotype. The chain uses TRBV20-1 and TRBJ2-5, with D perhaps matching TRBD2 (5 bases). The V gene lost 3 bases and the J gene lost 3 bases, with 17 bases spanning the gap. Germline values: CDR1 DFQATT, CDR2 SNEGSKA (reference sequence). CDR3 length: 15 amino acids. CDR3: CSASDATKMEETQYF. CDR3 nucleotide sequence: TGCAGTGCTAGTGATGCGACTAAAATGGAAGAGACCCAGTACTTC.

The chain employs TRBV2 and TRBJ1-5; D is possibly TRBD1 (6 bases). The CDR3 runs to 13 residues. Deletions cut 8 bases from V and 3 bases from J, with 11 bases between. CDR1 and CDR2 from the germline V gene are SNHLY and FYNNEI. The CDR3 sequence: CASSAGANQPQHF. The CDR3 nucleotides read TGTGCCAGCTCTGCAGGGGCCAATCAGCCCCAGCATTTT.

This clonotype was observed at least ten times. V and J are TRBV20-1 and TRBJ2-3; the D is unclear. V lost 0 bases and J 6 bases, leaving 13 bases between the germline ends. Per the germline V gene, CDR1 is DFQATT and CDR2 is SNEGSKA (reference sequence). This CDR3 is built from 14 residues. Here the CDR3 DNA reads TGCAGTGCTAGAGATCTAAGATCAGCGGATACGCAGTATTTT. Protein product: CSARDLRSADTQYF.

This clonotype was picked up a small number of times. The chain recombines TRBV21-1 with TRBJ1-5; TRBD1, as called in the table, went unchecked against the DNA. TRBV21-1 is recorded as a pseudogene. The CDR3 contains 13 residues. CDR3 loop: CASRLPGNQPQHF. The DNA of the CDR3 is TGTGCCAGCAGACTCCCAGGGAATCAGCCCCAGCATTTT.

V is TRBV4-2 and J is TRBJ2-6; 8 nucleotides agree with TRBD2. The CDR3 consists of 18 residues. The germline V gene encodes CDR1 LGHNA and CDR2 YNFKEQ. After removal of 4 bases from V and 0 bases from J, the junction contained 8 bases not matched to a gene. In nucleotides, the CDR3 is TGTGCCAGCAGCCTAGGACTAGCCTTCAGCTCTGGGGCCAACGTCCTGACTTTC. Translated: CASSLGLAFSSGANVLTF.

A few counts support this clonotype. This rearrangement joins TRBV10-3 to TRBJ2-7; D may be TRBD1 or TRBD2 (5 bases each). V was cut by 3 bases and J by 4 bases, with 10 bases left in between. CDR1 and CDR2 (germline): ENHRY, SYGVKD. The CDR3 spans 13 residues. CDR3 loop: CAISDRGRYEQYF. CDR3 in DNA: TGTGCCATCAGTGACCGGGGCCGATACGAGCAGTACTTC.

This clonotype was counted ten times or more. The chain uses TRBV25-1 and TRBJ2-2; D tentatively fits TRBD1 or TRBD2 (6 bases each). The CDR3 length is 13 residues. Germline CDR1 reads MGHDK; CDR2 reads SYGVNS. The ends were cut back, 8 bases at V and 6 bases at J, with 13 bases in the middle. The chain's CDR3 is CASSAGEAGELFF. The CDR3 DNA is TGTGCCAGCTCGGCAGGGGAGGCCGGGGAGCTGTTTTTT. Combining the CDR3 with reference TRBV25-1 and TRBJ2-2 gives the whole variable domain EADIYQTPRYLVIGTGKKITLECSQTMGHDKMYWYQQDPGMELHLIHYSYGVNSTEKGDLSSESTVSRIRTEHFPLTLESARPSHTSQYLCASSAGEAGELFFGEGSRLTVL.